This entry lists 21 T cell receptor beta chains sequenced from one sample in a study of T cells in Graves' hyperthyroidism and ophthalmopathy. TCR beta CDR3 sequences were amplified from RNA transcripts. Using the HTBI primer set, a first-round RT-PCR was run on the TCR CDR3. Each CDR3 protein gets one entry after TCRdb re-called the multiplex PCR reads with MiXCR. The sample records roughly 360,000 distinct CDR3 sequences, about 13% being singletons. Sequencing used blood. These receptors were collected from a man aged 30 to 45 with Graves' hyperthyroidism that later progressed to Graves' ophthalmopathy.

This clonotype has only a few counts. One base away lies a much larger clone, so this may be a sequencing read error. V is TRBV11-3 and J is TRBJ1-1; D not certain. Germline V gene data show CDR1 as SGHNT and CDR2 as YENEEA. CDR3 length: 13 amino acids. The CDR3 coding sequence is TGTGCCAGCAGCTTGCTTAGAGACACTGAAGCTTCCTTT. Its protein product is CASSLLRDTEASF.

This clonotype was recorded a few times. One base away lies a much larger clone, so this may be a sequencing read error. This chain uses TRBV7-9 with TRBJ2-7; D is perhaps TRBD2 (5 bases). CDR3 length: 14 residues. CDR1 is SEHNR and CDR2 is FQNEAQ in the germline V gene (reference sequence). The CDR3, as DNA: TGTGTCAGCAGCTCCGGGATGCTGTCTTACGAGCAGTACTTC. The encoded protein is CVSSSGMLSYEQYF.

Points on this clonotype: A junction boundary mismatches the germline segment, possibly from a read error. The rearrangement links TRBV3-1 to TRBJ1-1; tentatively, D is TRBD1 (6 bases). Looked up from germline, CDR1 is LGHDT and CDR2 is YNNKEL (reference sequence). This CDR3 is built from 14 residues. For the CDR3, the DNA is TGTGCCAGCAGCCAAGACGGGGGCGTTACTGAAGCTCTCTTT. Translation: CASSQDGGVTEALF.

This clonotype occurred many times. The CDR3: CASSPGRWETQYF. CDR3 sequence (DNA): TGTGCCAGCAGTCCAGGACGATGGGAGACCCAGTACTTC. The genes are TRBV27 and TRBJ2-5; D ambiguous. The CDR3 runs to 13 residues. Germline V gives CDR1 MNHEY, CDR2 SMNVEV (reference sequence). V lost 5 bases to trimming and J lost 5 bases, with 12 bases between them.

The V and J genes are TRBV19 and TRBJ1-5; tentative D call: TRBD1 (5 bases). V was shortened by 7 bases and J by 0 bases, with 13 bases between the two germline ends. The CDR3 runs 15 residues. The germline V gene has CDR1 LNHDA and CDR2 SQIVND (reference sequence). CDR3 DNA: TGTGCCAGTAAACCGGGACTTCTTAGCAATCAGCCCCAGCATTTT. Protein sequence: CASKPGLLSNQPQHF.

The chain links TRBV20-1 to TRBJ2-6, with D perhaps TRBD1 or TRBD2 (5 bases each). The CDR3 covers 16 residues. The V gene's germline CDR1 is DFQATT and CDR2 SNEGSKA (reference sequence). CDR3 DNA: TGCAGCCCAACGGGACGGTGGGACTCTGGGGCCAACGTCCTGACTTTC. This translates into CSPTGRWDSGANVLTF.

This clonotype was found many times. The gene calls are TRBV6-5 and TRBJ2-5; no firm D call. The CDR3 totals 14 residues. Trimming left V 0 bases short and J 3 bases short, with 8 bases between. Germline CDR1 MNHEY, CDR2 SVGAGI. This CDR3 reads CASSYSTGKETQYF. For the CDR3, the DNA is TGTGCCAGCAGTTACTCGACCGGAAAAGAGACCCAGTACTTC.

This clonotype appeared once. The chain's CDR3 is CASSPPAGSSGNTIYF. For the CDR3, the DNA is TGTGCCAGCTCACCACCCGCAGGGAGCTCTGGAAACACCATATATTTT. The chain joins TRBV18 to TRBJ1-3; possible D gene TRBD1, 5 bases. Germline V gene lookup returns CDR1 KGHSH and CDR2 LQKENI. The CDR3 runs to 16 residues. V was cut by 0 bases and J by 0 bases, with 9 bases left in between.

This clonotype occurred a few times. The V call is TRBV14, the J call TRBJ2-5, with D uncertain. Trimming left V 5 bases short and J 4 bases short, with 11 bases between. Germline V gives CDR1 SGHDN, CDR2 FVKESK. CDR3 size: 13 residues. CDR3 protein: CASSNRVRETQYF. The CDR3 region has the DNA TGTGCCAGCAGCAACCGGGTTAGAGAGACCCAGTACTTC.

This clonotype was found a few times. This chain uses TRBV6-5 with TRBJ1-1; the D is unclear. The germline V and J ends were trimmed by 0 bases and 12 bases, with 11 bases remaining between them. The CDR3 loop spans 12 amino acids. Germline lookup yields CDR1 MNHEY and CDR2 SVGAGI. The CDR3 DNA sequence: TGTGCCAGCAGTTACTCGAACGGGAGAACTTTCTTT. It is translated as CASSYSNGRTFF.

The gene calls are TRBV7-9 and TRBJ1-2, with D unclear. The CDR3 consists of 16 residues. The germline gives CDR1 SEHNR, CDR2 FQNEAQ (reference sequence). V lost 1 base, J lost 0 bases, and 12 bases lay in between. This CDR3 reads CASSLDFPGSNYGYTF. The CDR3 DNA reads as TGTGCCAGCAGCTTAGATTTCCCAGGATCTAACTATGGCTACACCTTC. The whole variable domain, remainder taken from reference TRBV7-9 and TRBJ1-2, is DTGVSQNPRHKITKRGQNVTFRCDPISEHNRLYWYRQTLGQGPEFLTYFQNEAQLEKSRLLSDRFSAERPKGSFSTLEIQRTEQGDSAMYLCASSLDFPGSNYGYTFGSGTRLTVV.

About this clonotype itself: A much larger clone lies one base from this, so it may be a read error. This rearrangement joins TRBV6-1 to TRBJ2-7; 10 positions match TRBD1. V gave up 5 bases and J gave up 8 bases; unmatched junction bases: 3. This CDR3 region has 12 residues. Germline lookup yields CDR1 MNHNS and CDR2 SASEGT. CDR3: CASSRTGGKQYF. The CDR3, as DNA: TGTGCCAGCAGTCGGACAGGGGGGAAGCAGTACTTC.

The rearrangement links TRBV6-4 to TRBJ1-5, with D unclear. Looked up from germline, CDR1 is MRHNA and CDR2 is SNTAGT. The V end lost 5 bases, the J end lost 9 bases, and 11 bases lay between the germline ends. This CDR3 region has 12 residues. The DNA of the CDR3 is TGTGCCAGCAGTTACCCCAAATGGCCCCAGCATTTT. Its translation: CASSYPKWPQHF.

The chain uses TRBV9 and TRBJ2-7; 9 nucleotides align to TRBD2. The CDR3 has 16 residues. The V gene end was trimmed by 4 bases and the J gene end by 4 bases; junction bases not matched to a gene: 12. Germline CDR1 is SGDLS and CDR2 is YYNGEE. CDR3 region: CASSTSKASGVYEQYF. In DNA, the CDR3 is TGTGCCAGCAGCACCAGTAAGGCTAGCGGGGTTTACGAGCAGTACTTC.

This clonotype was recorded at least ten times. This chain joins TRBV7-2 and TRBJ2-5; D perhaps matches TRBD2 (6 bases). Germline CDR1 and CDR2: SGHTA and FQGNSA. The CDR3 is 16 residues long. V was shortened by 5 bases and J by 6 bases, with 22 bases between the two germline ends. The CDR3 nucleotides are TGTGCCAGCAGCCCGAGGGTAGCGGCTTCGATAAAGACCCAGTACTTC. Residues: CASSPRVAASIKTQYF.

This rearrangement joins TRBV20-1 to TRBJ1-5; TRBD1 agrees at 8 bases. Germline CDR1 is DFQATT and CDR2 is SNEGSKA (reference sequence). With 2 bases clipped from V and 0 bases from J, the junction kept 6 bases outside the gene matches. The CDR3 length is 16 residues. CDR3 amino acids: CSARTGGGDSNQPQHF. DNA of the CDR3: TGCAGTGCTAGAACAGGGGGGGGAGATAGCAATCAGCCCCAGCATTTT.

The sample holds many counts of this clonotype. CDR3 sequence reads: CASSLGGVEQYF. CDR3 in DNA: TGTGCCAGCAGCTTAGGGGGGGTCGAGCAGTACTTC. The chain links TRBV11-2 to TRBJ2-7, with D possibly being TRBD2 (6 bases). The ends were cut back, 1 base at V and 6 bases at J, with 7 bases in the middle. The CDR3 totals 12 residues. CDR1 is SGHAT and CDR2 is FQNNGV in the germline V gene.

This clonotype came up many times. The chain employs TRBV2 and TRBJ2-1; no definite D call. V was clipped by 4 bases and J by 6 bases, with 10 bases between them. Germline-derived CDR1 and CDR2 are SNHLY and FYNNEI. The CDR3 loop spans 13 amino acids. The CDR3 spells CASSVTSFNEQFF. In DNA, the CDR3 is TGTGCCAGCAGTGTTACCTCGTTCAATGAGCAGTTCTTC. The variable domain in full, with the rest retrieved from reference TRBV2 and TRBJ2-1, is EPEVTQTPSHQVTQMGQEVILRCVPISNHLYFYWYRQILGQKVEFLVSFYNNEISEKSEIFDDQFSVERPDGSNFTLKIRSTKLEDSAMYFCASSVTSFNEQFFGPGTRLTVL.

This clonotype was observed at least ten times. This rearrangement joins TRBV6-1 to TRBJ1-1; TRBD1 aligns across 9 bases. V shed 7 bases, J shed 0 bases, and the junction held 12 bases outside the gene matches. Germline lookup yields CDR1 MNHNS and CDR2 SASEGT. The CDR3 covers 17 residues. CDR3 bases: TGTGCCAGCAACGAAGTCCCGGGACAGGGTCTGAACACTGAAGCTTTCTTT. Its translation is CASNEVPGQGLNTEAFF.

The sample holds many counts of this clonotype. This chain uses TRBV7-9 with TRBJ1-4; the match to TRBD1 covers 9 bases. V was clipped by 4 bases and J by 8 bases; unmatched bases: 2. Germline lookup yields CDR1 SEHNR and CDR2 FQNEAQ (reference sequence). This CDR3 is built from 13 residues. CDR3 residues: CASSSGTGEKLFF. The DNA of the CDR3 is TGTGCCAGCAGCTCGGGGACAGGGGAAAAACTGTTTTTT.

This chain joins TRBV20-1 and TRBJ1-2; D call uncertain. Germline CDR1 reads DFQATT; CDR2 reads SNEGSKA (reference sequence). The V gene lost 3 bases and the J gene lost 6 bases, with 14 bases spanning the gap. CDR3 length: 13 residues. The CDR3 region is CSARQPYYNGYTF. CDR3 bases: TGCAGTGCTAGGCAACCCTATTATAATGGCTACACCTTC.